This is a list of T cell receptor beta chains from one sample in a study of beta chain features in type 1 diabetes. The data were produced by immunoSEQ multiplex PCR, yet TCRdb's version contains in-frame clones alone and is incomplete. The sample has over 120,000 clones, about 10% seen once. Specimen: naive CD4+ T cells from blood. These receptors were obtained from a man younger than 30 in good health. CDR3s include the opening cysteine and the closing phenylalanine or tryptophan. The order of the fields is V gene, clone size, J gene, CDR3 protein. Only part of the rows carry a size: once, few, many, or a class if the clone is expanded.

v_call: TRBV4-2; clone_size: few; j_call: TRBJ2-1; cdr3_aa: CASSQAGDFDNEQFF
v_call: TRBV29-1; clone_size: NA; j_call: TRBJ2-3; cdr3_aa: CSGPTGGGDTQYF
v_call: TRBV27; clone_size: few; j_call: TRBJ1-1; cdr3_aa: CASRGQGFHTEAFF
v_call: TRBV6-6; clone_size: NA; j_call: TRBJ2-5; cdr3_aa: CASSTHQETQYF
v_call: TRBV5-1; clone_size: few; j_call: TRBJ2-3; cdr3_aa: CASSLLLAGTTDTQYF
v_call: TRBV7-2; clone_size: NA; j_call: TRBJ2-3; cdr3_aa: CASSLMGAAAADTQYF
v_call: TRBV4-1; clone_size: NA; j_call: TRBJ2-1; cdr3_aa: CASSQGLALNEQFF
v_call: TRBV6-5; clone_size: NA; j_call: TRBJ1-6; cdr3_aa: CASSHEGDSPLHF
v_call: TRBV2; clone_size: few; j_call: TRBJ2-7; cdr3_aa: CASSDQGGTAYYEQYF
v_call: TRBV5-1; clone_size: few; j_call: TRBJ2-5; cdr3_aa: CASSFGESETQYF
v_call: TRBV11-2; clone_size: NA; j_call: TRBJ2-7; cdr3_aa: CASSNERAYEQYF
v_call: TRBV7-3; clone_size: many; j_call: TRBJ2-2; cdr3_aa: CASSLGQTGELFF
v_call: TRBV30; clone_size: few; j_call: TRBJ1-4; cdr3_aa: CACPYRATNEKLFF